This entry lists 2 T cell receptor beta chains sequenced from one sample in a study of cytomegalovirus exposure and HLA in healthy donors. PCR employed 60 Vbeta and 13 Jbeta primers. Some clones are missing from TCRdb's copy, which holds only in-frame ones; the method was immunoSEQ multiplex PCR. This table has under 100,000 clones, roughly 64% appearing once. The sequenced sample consisted of PBMCs. The source is a woman between 40 and 50 years old in good health and CMV-seropositive.

In this sample, this clone turned up a few times. V usage is TRBV9 and J usage is TRBJ1-2; D possibly corresponds to TRBD1 (6 bases). Germline CDR1 SGDLS, CDR2 YYNGEE. This CDR3 contains 15 residues. Trimming removed 0 bases at V and 3 bases at J, with 12 bases between. The CDR3 here is CASSVGIGGDYGYTF. DNA for the CDR3: TGTGCCAGCAGCGTAGGGATAGGGGGGGACTATGGCTACACCTTC.

V is TRBV28 and J is TRBJ2-1, with 7 bases aligning to TRBD1. Germline CDR1 reads MDHEN; CDR2 reads SYDVKM. The CDR3 is made up of 17 amino acids. V was pared by 2 bases and J by 8 bases, with 15 bases of the junction left unmatched. For the CDR3, the DNA is TGTGCCAGCAGTTTAGATAATTGGGACACAGGGGTGGATGAGCAGTTCTTC. This encodes CASSLDNWDTGVDEQFF.